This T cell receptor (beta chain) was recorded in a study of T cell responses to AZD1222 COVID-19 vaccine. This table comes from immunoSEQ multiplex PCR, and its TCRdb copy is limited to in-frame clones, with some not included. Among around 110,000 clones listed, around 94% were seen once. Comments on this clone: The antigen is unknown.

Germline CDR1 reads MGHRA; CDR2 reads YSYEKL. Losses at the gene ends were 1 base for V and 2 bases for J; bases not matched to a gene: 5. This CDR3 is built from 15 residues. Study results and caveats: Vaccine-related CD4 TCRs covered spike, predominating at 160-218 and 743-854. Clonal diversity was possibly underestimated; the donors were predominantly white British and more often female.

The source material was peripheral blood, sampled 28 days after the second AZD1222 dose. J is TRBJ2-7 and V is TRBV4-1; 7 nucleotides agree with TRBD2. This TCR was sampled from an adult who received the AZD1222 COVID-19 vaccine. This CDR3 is CASSQGLAAAYEQYF. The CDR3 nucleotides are TGCGCCAGCAGCCAAGGTCTAGCGGCCGCCTACGAGCAGTACTTC.